This T cell receptor beta chain emerged from a study of T cell changes during pregnancy in multiple sclerosis. The germline CDR1 and CDR2 sequences are LGHNA and YNFKEQ. The CDR3 consists of 14 residues. The V segment lost 2 bases and the J segment 2 bases; nucleotides outside the gene matches: 2. Only in-frame clones appear in the TCRdb table, and some are missing; sequencing was by immunoSEQ multiplex PCR. Of 30,000 to 40,000 clones detected, roughly 90% appear once; the ten largest clones hold roughly 0.78%. The sequences come from CD4+ T cells from peripheral blood mononuclear cells, collected after pregnancy. The clonotype comes from a female donor in good health, enrolled as a control in a pregnancy study. J is TRBJ2-5 and V is TRBV4-2; 7 bases are shared with TRBD1. This CDR3 reads CASSQKGQQETQYF. The CDR3 region has the DNA TGTGCCAGCAGCCAAAAGGGACAGCAAGAGACCCAGTACTTC.